These 2 T cell receptor beta chains were sequenced from one sample in a study of blood T cell repertoires in COVID-19. Here immunoSEQ multiplex PCR was the method, and the copy in TCRdb shows in-frame clones only, minus some. The sample shows 130,000 to 150,000 clones, approximately 89% of them seen only once. The source material was peripheral blood. The source is a human donor in a cohort sampled during active COVID-19.

The V and J genes are TRBV21-1 and TRBJ2-2; the table's D call of TRBD2 was not tested on the DNA. TRBV21-1 constitutes a pseudogene. CDR3 length: 15 residues. The CDR3 DNA is TGTGCCAGCAGCAAAGCGCTTTCGGTCACCGGGGAGCTGTTTTTT. Its protein is CASSKALSVTGELFF.

The V call is TRBV7-2, the J call TRBJ2-2, with 8 bases fitting TRBD2. J was trimmed by 1 base and V by 8 bases; bases with no gene match: 6. CDR3 length: 15 residues. CDR1 is SGHTA and CDR2 is FQGNSA in the germline V gene. The CDR3 region has the DNA TGTGCCAGCCGTCGGGGACTAGGGAACACCGGGGAGCTGTTTTTT. This sequence encodes CASRRGLGNTGELFF.